A selection of T cell receptor beta chains follows, all from one sample in a study of molecular identifiers for immune sequencing clone quantification. TCRdb redid the calling of the PCR reads with MiXCR, one entry per CDR3 protein. Of about 510,000 distinct CDR3 sequences listed, around 23% are singletons. Input material: naive CD8+ T cells from blood, with Jurkat cell RNA spiked in. All receptors derive from a human donor in good health. Some libraries in this study had Jurkat cell RNA spiked in. Each CDR3 is given without its conserved first and last residue. Expanded clones are given a class, and other clones once, few, many or no size at all.

TRBV5-1,-,TRBJ1-1,ASSFWVKNTEAF
TRBV10-1,-,TRBJ2-5,ASRETSEATQY
TRBV9,few,TRBJ1-4,ASSVGATTNEKLF
TRBV7-2,few,TRBJ2-5,ASSLFLAASETQY
TRBV19,few,TRBJ2-6,ASSRTPDSEYSGANVLT
TRBV11-2,-,TRBJ1-1,ASSLSVGVTEAF
TRBV11-2,few,TRBJ2-4,ASSHSLRAKNIQY
TRBV6-6,few,TRBJ2-7,ASSYRDTYSYEQY
TRBV9,many,TRBJ1-1,ASSVVTEAF
TRBV5-6,few,TRBJ2-7,ASSFATGSYEQY
TRBV20-1,-,TRBJ2-5,SATLTSQAPETQY
TRBV4-3,-,TRBJ2-7,ASSQDQVRSYAQY
TRBV3-1,few,TRBJ1-2,ASSQEAGVGYGYT
TRBV5-1,few,TRBJ2-2,ASSLASGTEYTGELF
TRBV5-1,many,TRBJ1-2,ASSLTPVDGEYGYT
TRBV15,few,TRBJ1-5,ATSRKTGWSNQPQH
TRBV29-1,few,TRBJ2-7,SVSTSSAYEQY
TRBV19,-,TRBJ1-5,ASSSGRYSNQPQH
TRBV2,many,TRBJ2-3,ASSEVTNTDTQY
TRBV5-1,many,TRBJ2-3,ASSGDRASSTDTQY
TRBV20-1,-,TRBJ1-3,SAREEGAVGNTIY
TRBV20-1,many,TRBJ2-3,SARVLGTTTTDTQY
TRBV10-3,few,TRBJ2-1,AISPGTEQF
TRBV5-1,-,TRBJ1-2,ASSFYGGSYGYT
TRBV4-1,many,TRBJ2-3,ASSQVVGSADTQY
TRBV28,-,TRBJ1-2,ASSLGTGGYGYT
TRBV6-2/TRBV6-3,-,TRBJ1-1,ASGYGALQMNTEAF
TRBV2,-,TRBJ1-4,GSRSPNEKLF
TRBV7-2,-,TRBJ1-4,ASSLELGGKLF
TRBV20-1,-,TRBJ1-1,SAYDRGRYTEAF
TRBV27,many,TRBJ2-5,ASSLIGGGPY
TRBV20-1,few,TRBJ1-2,SARDEGNYGYT
TRBV27,few,TRBJ2-7,ASSLSSGVENEQY
TRBV6-5,-,TRBJ2-1,ASSSAEGSGGNLPGEQF
TRBV19,few,TRBJ1-2,ASSPQGDYGYT
TRBV7-6,many,TRBJ1-1,ASSLALGPNTEAF
TRBV28,-,TRBJ2-2,ASSAAGGLVTGELF
TRBV28,many,TRBJ1-2,ASSPRGQGNYGYT